A selection of T cell receptor beta chains follows, all from one sample in a study of blood T cell repertoires in COVID-19. Generated by immunoSEQ multiplex PCR, the TCRdb table keeps only in-frame clones and is missing some. The sample holds about 190,000 clones; 80% to 90% are singletons and the top ten take 10% to 15%. The sample comprised peripheral blood. These receptors originate from a woman of 80 years or more with COVID-19, enrolled during active disease. Each CDR3 is given with its conserved first and last residue. Fields, in order: J gene, V gene, clone size, D gene, CDR3 length, CDR3 protein, CDR3 DNA. D genes are given only for firm matches. Size is stated for part of the rows, as once, few or many counts, or as a class when the clone is expanded.

J gene: TRBJ1-1; V gene: TRBV7-9; clone size: -; D gene: -; CDR3 length: 14; CDR3 protein: CASSVDSLNTEAFF; CDR3 DNA: TGTGCCAGCAGCGTCGACAGTCTTAACACTGAAGCTTTCTTT
J gene: TRBJ2-1; V gene: TRBV7-8; clone size: -; D gene: -; CDR3 length: 14; CDR3 protein: CASSLESSLNEQFF; CDR3 DNA: TGTGCCAGCAGCTTGGAGTCATCCCTCAATGAGCAGTTCTTC
J gene: TRBJ2-5; V gene: TRBV7-7; clone size: -; D gene: TRBD1; CDR3 length: 14; CDR3 protein: CASSPGTGYETQYF; CDR3 DNA: TGTGCTAGCAGCCCGGGGACAGGGTACGAGACCCAGTACTTC
J gene: TRBJ2-5; V gene: TRBV7-2; clone size: -; D gene: TRBD2; CDR3 length: 17; CDR3 protein: CASSLTGPTSGGETQYF; CDR3 DNA: TGTGCCAGCAGCTTAACGGGCCCGACTAGCGGCGGAGAGACCCAGTACTTC
J gene: TRBJ2-1; V gene: TRBV19; clone size: few; D gene: TRBD1; CDR3 length: 13; CDR3 protein: CASSGQGEGEQFF; CDR3 DNA: TGTGCCAGTAGTGGACAGGGGGAGGGTGAGCAGTTCTTC
J gene: TRBJ1-1; V gene: TRBV11-3; clone size: -; D gene: -; CDR3 length: 14; CDR3 protein: CASSLQGSGTEAFF; CDR3 DNA: TGTGCCAGCAGCTTACAGGGTTCCGGCACTGAAGCTTTCTTT
J gene: TRBJ2-3; V gene: TRBV29-1; clone size: once; D gene: TRBD2; CDR3 length: 19; CDR3 protein: CSVPGTSGGIGTGTDTQYF; CDR3 DNA: TGCAGCGTGCCCGGGACTAGCGGGGGAATTGGCACAGGCACAGATACGCAGTATTTT
J gene: TRBJ1-4; V gene: TRBV7-9; clone size: -; D gene: -; CDR3 length: 16; CDR3 protein: CASSVTAVGEDEKLFF; CDR3 DNA: TGTGCCAGCAGCGTCACGGCCGTGGGGGAGGATGAAAAACTGTTTTTT
J gene: TRBJ2-2; V gene: TRBV9; clone size: -; D gene: TRBD2; CDR3 length: 17; CDR3 protein: CASSVAKAGGNTGELFF; CDR3 DNA: TGTGCCAGCAGCGTAGCGAAGGCGGGGGGAAACACCGGGGAGCTGTTTTTT
J gene: TRBJ2-7; V gene: TRBV3-1/TRBV3-2; clone size: -; D gene: -; CDR3 length: 11; CDR3 protein: CASSHTGEQYF; CDR3 DNA: TGTGCCAGCAGCCACACGGGTGAGCAGTACTTC
J gene: TRBJ1-1; V gene: TRBV7-6; clone size: many; D gene: TRBD1; CDR3 length: 16; CDR3 protein: CASSLGPGTGGTEAFF; CDR3 DNA: TGTGCCAGCAGCTTAGGGCCCGGGACAGGGGGCACTGAAGCTTTCTTT
J gene: TRBJ2-5; V gene: TRBV6-5; clone size: -; D gene: -; CDR3 length: 13; CDR3 protein: CASSLDTQETQYF; CDR3 DNA: TGTGCCAGCAGTTTGGACACTCAAGAGACCCAGTACTTC
J gene: TRBJ1-4; V gene: TRBV7-2; clone size: few; D gene: TRBD1; CDR3 length: 15; CDR3 protein: CASSSQQGWNEKLFF; CDR3 DNA: TGTGCCAGCAGCTCGCAACAGGGGTGGAATGAAAAACTGTTTTTT
J gene: TRBJ2-7; V gene: TRBV7-2; clone size: -; D gene: -; CDR3 length: 14; CDR3 protein: CASSLGQASYEQYF; CDR3 DNA: TGTGCCAGCAGCTTAGGACAGGCTTCCTACGAGCAGTACTTC
J gene: TRBJ2-7; V gene: TRBV7-8; clone size: -; D gene: TRBD1; CDR3 length: 15; CDR3 protein: CASSLAGQGAGEQYF; CDR3 DNA: TGTGCCAGCAGCTTAGCCGGACAGGGGGCAGGAGAGCAGTACTTC
J gene: TRBJ1-1; V gene: TRBV5-5; clone size: -; D gene: TRBD1; CDR3 length: 14; CDR3 protein: CASSYRGANTEAFF; CDR3 DNA: TGTGCCAGCAGCTACAGGGGAGCGAACACTGAAGCTTTCTTT
J gene: TRBJ2-2; V gene: TRBV7-8; clone size: -; D gene: -; CDR3 length: 16; CDR3 protein: CASSSGEPSWAGELFF; CDR3 DNA: TGTGCCAGCAGCTCAGGGGAGCCGTCGTGGGCCGGGGAGCTGTTTTTT
J gene: TRBJ2-7; V gene: TRBV5-6; clone size: -; D gene: -; CDR3 length: 15; CDR3 protein: CASSLRGTPPYEQYF; CDR3 DNA: TGTGCCAGCAGCTTACGTGGGACACCTCCCTACGAGCAGTACTTC
J gene: TRBJ1-1; V gene: TRBV2; clone size: -; D gene: -; CDR3 length: 14; CDR3 protein: CASSASYRVTEAFF; CDR3 DNA: TGTGCCAGCAGTGCTTCTTACAGGGTCACTGAAGCTTTCTTT
J gene: TRBJ1-1; V gene: TRBV6-5; clone size: -; D gene: -; CDR3 length: 15; CDR3 protein: CASSYSIGGGTEAFF; CDR3 DNA: TGTGCCAGCAGTTACTCGATTGGGGGAGGCACTGAAGCTTTCTTT
J gene: TRBJ2-7; V gene: TRBV6-5; clone size: few; D gene: -; CDR3 length: 14; CDR3 protein: CASSYWRDSYEQYF; CDR3 DNA: TGTGCCAGCAGTTACTGGCGGGATAGCTACGAGCAGTACTTC
J gene: TRBJ2-2; V gene: TRBV28; clone size: -; D gene: TRBD2; CDR3 length: 15; CDR3 protein: CASSFAGGGTGELFF; CDR3 DNA: TGTGCCAGCAGTTTCGCGGGAGGAGGCACCGGGGAGCTGTTTTTT
J gene: TRBJ1-6; V gene: TRBV3-1/TRBV3-2; clone size: -; D gene: -; CDR3 length: 12; CDR3 protein: CASSQLNSPLHF; CDR3 DNA: TGTGCCAGCAGCCAACTCAATTCACCCCTCCACTTT
J gene: TRBJ1-1; V gene: TRBV20-1; clone size: -; D gene: -; CDR3 length: 11; CDR3 protein: CSAPRGSEAFF; CDR3 DNA: TGCAGTGCCCCGAGGGGGTCTGAAGCTTTCTTT